The entry below describes one TCR beta chain. Original data processing: Reference gene primer amplification yielded estimated nucleated cell counts. Sequencing was performed with immunoSEQ multiplex PCR; in TCRdb, only in-frame clones are kept and a portion is missing. V and J calls and clone size are given by that table; D and trimming were obtained from the DNA. This repertoire shows fewer than 500,000 clones, more than 65% found once; its top ten account for around 1%. In germline, CDR1 is MNHEY, CDR2 SMNVEV (reference sequence). This CDR3 is built from 14 residues. Germline trimming cut 6 bases from V and 2 bases from J; bases unmatched to any gene: 1. The data derive from a study of blood T cell repertoires in COVID-19. Study summary: COVID-19 samples, acute and convalescent, were from the United States, Italy and Spain. PBMCs, B-cell-depleted T cells, or T cells were the source of the cDNA or gDNA that made up the material.

Sequenced sample: peripheral blood. The rearrangement uses TRBV27 and TRBJ2-1; 10 positions match TRBD2. This clonotype originated in a human donor with acute or convalescent COVID-19. The donor label of this sample is uncertain. CDR3 residues: CASRSGRAYNEQFF. CDR3 DNA sequence: TGTGCCAGCAGGAGCGGGAGGGCCTACAATGAGCAGTTCTTC.